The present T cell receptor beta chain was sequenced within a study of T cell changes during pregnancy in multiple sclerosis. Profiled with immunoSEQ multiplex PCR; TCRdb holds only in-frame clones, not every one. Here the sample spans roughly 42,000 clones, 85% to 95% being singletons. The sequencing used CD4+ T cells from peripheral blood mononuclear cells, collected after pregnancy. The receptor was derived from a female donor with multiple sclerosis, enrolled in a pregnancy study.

CDR3 protein: CASSQDATGLDYEQYF. CDR3 coding DNA: TGTGCCAGCAGCCAAGATGCGACAGGACTAGACTACGAGCAGTACTTC. The gene calls are TRBV4-2 and TRBJ2-7, with D possibly matching TRBD2 (7 bases). V gave up 0 bases and J gave up 3 bases, with 15 bases separating them. This CDR3 has 16 residues. Per the germline V gene, CDR1 is LGHNA and CDR2 is YNFKEQ.